The 22 T cell receptor beta chains below were found in one sample sequenced in a study of PD-L1 blockade in urothelial cancer. Time point described: pretreatment peripheral blood. Here immunoSEQ multiplex PCR was the method, and the copy in TCRdb shows in-frame clones only, minus some. The table lists tens of thousands of clones, roughly 88% of them singletons. The material sequenced was PBMCs, taken around atezolizumab (anti-PD-L1) treatment. All receptors come from a man between 65 and 80 years old with urothelial cancer.

The rearrangement joins TRBV30 to TRBJ2-1; no reliable D call. The V end was cut by 4 bases, the J end by 9 bases, with 22 bases between. Germline loops: CDR1 GTSNPN, CDR2 SVGIG (reference sequence). This CDR3 is 15 amino acids long. CDR3 amino acids: CAWKQGTWVRSEQFF. CDR3 nucleotides: TGTGCCTGGAAGCAAGGAACTTGGGTGAGGAGTGAGCAGTTCTTC.

The chain is built from TRBV6-1 and TRBJ1-2, with D perhaps matching TRBD1 (6 bases). The CDR3 is 16 amino acids. Germline CDR1 MNHNS, CDR2 SASEGT. Trimming cost V 2 bases and J 3 bases, with 16 bases left between them. The CDR3 coding sequence is TGTGCCAGCAGTGAATGGCTGGGGGCCTTGGACTATGGCTACACCTTC. Translated, it gives CASSEWLGALDYGYTF.

This sequence joins TRBV20-1 and TRBJ2-7, with a tentative D call TRBD1 (6 bases). This CDR3 spans 11 amino acids. Per germline, CDR1 DFQATT and CDR2 SNEGSKA (reference sequence). The V gene lost 7 bases and the J gene lost 5 bases, with 12 bases spanning the gap. CDR3 amino acids: CSVNRDDEQYF. The CDR3 DNA follows: TGCAGTGTCAACAGGGACGACGAGCAGTACTTC.

The V gene is TRBV5-1, the J gene TRBJ2-7; TRBD1 matches 10 bases. Germline trimming cut 4 bases from V and 1 base from J; bases unmatched to any gene: 8. The CDR3 totals 16 residues. Per germline, CDR1 SGHRS and CDR2 YFSETQ. The CDR3 loop reads CASSQDRDRGSYEQYF. In nucleotides, the CDR3 is TGCGCCAGCAGCCAGGACCGGGACAGGGGATCCTACGAGCAGTACTTC.

DNA for the CDR3: TGTGCCACCAGCAGAGGGCAGGGGAAAGAGACCCAGTACTTC. Translation gives CATSRGQGKETQYF. The chain couples TRBV15 to TRBJ2-5; a weak D match, TRBD1 (6 bases). The germline V and J ends were trimmed by 1 base and 3 bases, with 9 bases remaining between them. Per the germline V gene, CDR1 is LNHNV and CDR2 is YYDKDF (reference sequence). The CDR3 contains 14 residues.

A word on this clone: Other DNA sequences in the same sample also yield this CDR3. This chain uses TRBV28 with TRBJ2-7, with D unclear. This CDR3 is 12 amino acids long. V was trimmed by 7 bases and J by 0 bases, leaving 7 bases between them. Germline V gives CDR1 MDHEN, CDR2 SYDVKM. The CDR3 region is CASTSSSYEQYF. CDR3 DNA sequence: TGTGCCAGCACGTCGAGCTCCTACGAGCAGTACTTC.

The chain has TRBV6-7 and TRBJ2-7; 7 nucleotides agree with TRBD1. TRBV6-7 is identified as an open reading frame with a role that is uncertain. This CDR3 comprises 17 residues. J lost 6 bases, V lost 10 bases, and 24 bases had no gene match. CDR3 amino acids: CANLARSPRTGLIEQYF. CDR3 DNA sequence: TGTGCCAATCTTGCCCGATCCCCACGGACAGGCCTAATCGAGCAGTACTTC.

The table lists this clone with a few counts. This rearrangement joins TRBV6-1 to TRBJ1-5, with D perhaps TRBD1 (6 bases). The ends were cut back, 8 bases at V and 7 bases at J, with 12 bases in the middle. The CDR3 length is 12 residues. Germline V gene data show CDR1 as MNHNS and CDR2 as SASEGT. CDR3 region: CASGQSFQPQHF. In DNA, the CDR3 is TGTGCCAGCGGACAGAGTTTCCAGCCCCAGCATTTT.

The chain is built from TRBV5-1 and TRBJ2-2, with D perhaps matching TRBD1 (6 bases). This CDR3 region has 15 residues. The V gene lost 4 bases and the J gene lost 2 bases, with 12 bases spanning the gap. Germline assignment: CDR1 SGHRS and CDR2 YFSETQ. The CDR3, as DNA: TGCGCCAGCAGCCCCAGGGACATCAACACCGGGGAGCTGTTTTTT. Translation: CASSPRDINTGELFF.

The genes are TRBV5-1 and TRBJ2-5, with D possibly being TRBD2 (5 bases). The CDR3 covers 12 residues. The germline V gene encodes CDR1 SGHRS and CDR2 YFSETQ. V was pared by 1 base and J by 7 bases, with 8 bases between. CDR3 sequence reads: CASSLSGMTQYF. CDR3 sequence (DNA): TGCGCCAGCAGCTTGTCCGGGATGACCCAGTACTTC.

J is TRBJ2-1 and V is TRBV5-1, with 11 bases that match TRBD1. The length of the CDR3 is 16 residues. Germline V gene data show CDR1 as SGHRS and CDR2 as YFSETQ. V trimming: 2 bases; J trimming: 6 bases; junction bases outside the gene matches: 7. In nucleotides, the CDR3 is TGCGCCAGCAGCTTATATGGACAGGGGGCACTCAATGAGCAGTTCTTC. Protein product: CASSLYGQGALNEQFF.

V gene TRBV19 combines with J gene TRBJ2-1; D is perhaps TRBD2 (6 bases). Trimming shortened V by 5 bases and J by 2 bases, and 13 bases separated the two germline ends. Germline assignment: CDR1 LNHDA and CDR2 SQIVND (reference sequence). CDR3 length: 15 amino acids. For the CDR3, the DNA is TGTGCCAGTAGTGACACGGGGGAGGCCTACAATGAGCAGTTCTTC. Amino acid sequence: CASSDTGEAYNEQFF.

This chain uses TRBV18 with TRBJ2-2; maybe TRBD2 (6 bases). V lost 6 bases and J lost 1, with 18 bases in between. The CDR3 runs 17 residues. From germline, CDR1 is KGHSH and CDR2 LQKENI. The CDR3 nucleotides are TGTGCCAGCTCTCCCGTCGTAGCGGCAGTGAACACCGGGGAGCTGTTTTTT. Encoded protein: CASSPVVAAVNTGELFF.

The CDR3 DNA is TGCGCCAGCAGCCCTCGTGGAGGGGAGTCCTACAATGAGCAGTTCTTC. It codes for CASSPRGGESYNEQFF. This chain links TRBV5-1 with TRBJ2-1; perhaps TRBD2 as D (6 bases). Germline assignment: CDR1 SGHRS and CDR2 YFSETQ. The CDR3 is 16 residues long. Trimming pared 4 bases from V and 1 base from J, leaving 15 bases between.

This sequence joins TRBV5-1 and TRBJ2-1, with 12 positions matching TRBD2. Germline V gene sequence: CDR1 SGHRS, CDR2 YFSETQ. V lost 3 bases to trimming and J lost 6 bases; unmatched junction nucleotides: 7. The CDR3 is made up of 16 amino acids. This CDR3 is CASSSVTSGSFNEQFF. The DNA of the CDR3 is TGCGCCAGCAGCTCCGTGACTAGCGGGAGTTTCAATGAGCAGTTCTTC.

The chain joins TRBV6-1 to TRBJ1-1; a weak D match, TRBD1 (5 bases). V lost 8 bases to trimming and J lost 6 bases, with 7 bases between them. Germline V gene lookup returns CDR1 MNHNS and CDR2 SASEGT. The CDR3 spans 10 residues. The CDR3 loop reads CASGGAEAFF. For the CDR3, the DNA is TGTGCCAGCGGGGGGGCTGAAGCTTTCTTT.

This clone is a singleton in its sample. This sequence joins TRBV29-1 and TRBJ2-3; 9 bases agree with TRBD2. V dropped 7 bases and J dropped 4; count of bases not matched to a gene: 3. CDR1 SQVTM and CDR2 ANQGSEA come from the germline V gene. The CDR3 has 12 amino acids. The CDR3 coding sequence is TGCAGCGCCTTAGCGGGAGCAGATACGCAGTATTTT. It encodes CSALAGADTQYF.

The rearrangement joins TRBV21-1 to TRBJ2-1; TRBD2 was called by the table and not checked on the DNA. TRBV21-1 is given as a pseudogene. The CDR3 extends over 17 amino acids. As DNA, the CDR3 is TGTGCCAGCAGCAAACTAGCGGGTCGAAACTCCTACAATGAGCAGTTCTTC. As protein: CASSKLAGRNSYNEQFF.

The V call is TRBV10-1, the J call TRBJ2-7, with D tentatively TRBD2 (7 bases). CDR1 WNHNN and CDR2 SYGVQD come from the germline V gene (reference sequence). CDR3 length: 15 residues. The V gene lost 3 bases and the J gene lost 4 bases, with 16 bases spanning the gap. CDR3 sequence reads: CASSDSSRGGYEQYF. The CDR3 coding sequence is TGCGCCAGCAGTGATTCCTCCAGGGGAGGGTACGAGCAGTACTTC.

The chain employs TRBV5-5 and TRBJ2-3; D remains unclear. The CDR3 contains 15 residues. CDR1 and CDR2 from the germline V gene are SGHKS and YYEKEE (reference sequence). Trimming took 6 bases from V and 2 from J, leaving 16 bases between them. CDR3 loop: CASTLSRYSTDTQYF. CDR3 DNA sequence: TGTGCCAGCACCCTAAGTAGATATTCCACAGATACGCAGTATTTT.

This chain joins TRBV7-6 and TRBJ2-3, with 11 nucleotides matching TRBD2. CDR1 SGHVS and CDR2 FNYEAQ come from the germline V gene. Trimming cost V 6 bases and J 3 bases; bases outside gene matches: 8. The CDR3 runs 16 residues. The CDR3: CASRQTGTSGTDTQYF. CDR3 bases: TGTGCCAGCAGACAGACCGGGACTAGCGGTACAGATACGCAGTATTTT.

This chain joins TRBV4-2 and TRBJ1-5; TRBD1 matches at 8 bases. V lost 4 bases to trimming and J lost 5 bases; unmatched junction nucleotides: 10. The CDR3 extends over 16 amino acids. The germline CDR1 and CDR2 sequences are LGHNA and YNFKEQ. The CDR3 loop is CASSPDGQGADQPQHF. In DNA, the CDR3 is TGTGCCAGCAGCCCAGACGGACAGGGCGCGGATCAGCCCCAGCATTTT.